This T cell receptor (beta chain) was found in a study of T-cell reconstitution after alpha-beta-depleted transplantation in children. Findings of the study overall: Approximately two months post-transplant, alpha-beta T cells reportedly originated from several hundred expanded graft clones. T-cell counts and diversity were attributed mostly to newly produced T cells one year after transplant. Surviving recipient T cells and thymic progenitors produced the high day-60 TCRbeta diversity seen in some patients.

This clonotype was seen only a few times. Its antigen is still unknown. Unique molecular identifiers featured in how the TCRbeta library was prepared. Via MiXCR, TCRdb re-called the PCR reads, giving one row per CDR3 protein. Found here are around 700,000 distinct CDR3 sequences, roughly 14% of them singletons; the top ten hold 0.75% to 0.85%. The germline V gene encodes CDR1 SEHNR and CDR2 FQNEAQ (reference sequence). Germline trimming cut 0 bases from V and 2 bases from J; bases unmatched to any gene: 7. There are 17 residues in the CDR3. The gene calls are TRBV7-9 and TRBJ2-5; 9 bases fit TRBD2. The sample was PBMCs, taken before TCRalphabeta/CD19-depleted stem cell transplant. The clonotype originates from a girl aged 2-9 years with congenital amegakaryocytic thrombocytopenia, due to receive a stem cell transplant. The CDR3 here is CASSLARSGRRQETQYF. The DNA for the CDR3 is TGTGCCAGCAGCTTAGCCCGTAGCGGGAGAAGACAAGAGACCCAGTACTTC. Combining the CDR3 with reference TRBV7-9 and TRBJ2-5 gives the whole variable domain DTGVSQNPRHKITKRGQNVTFRCDPISEHNRLYWYRQTLGQGPEFLTYFQNEAQLEKSRLLSDRFSAERPKGSFSTLEIQRTEQGDSAMYLCASSLARSGRRQETQYFGPGTRLLVL.